These T cell receptor beta chains were read from a single sample in a study of EBV T-cell therapy then PD-1 blockade in nasopharyngeal carcinoma. For these receptors, no antigen is known. Clones were read by immunoSEQ multiplex PCR, and TCRdb kept only the in-frame ones, dropping some. Of about 14,000 clones listed, 84% were seen once; the top ten hold about 29%. The sequencing used CD8+ T cells from blood, collected around day 96 from a patient whose treatment included autologous EBV-specific T cells and nivolumab. All receptors come from a man between 40 and 49 years old with nasopharyngeal carcinoma. The CDR3 runs from the conserved cysteine through the conserved F or W. Fields, in order: V gene, J gene, clone size, D gene, CDR3 protein, CDR3 DNA. D genes are given only for firm matches. Clone size is given for some rows only: seen once, a few or many times, or a class if the clone is expanded.

TRBV7-3,TRBJ2-2,-,-,CASSPTLGGAGELFF,TGTGCCAGCAGCCCTACTTTAGGGGGAGCTGGGGAGCTGTTTTTT
TRBV6-2/TRBV6-3,TRBJ2-7,once,-,CASSLQDAYEQYF,TGTGCCAGCAGCCTCCAAGATGCCTACGAGCAGTACTTC
TRBV12-3/TRBV12-4,TRBJ2-1,-,-,CASSLAVGEQFF,TGTGCCAGCAGTTTGGCGGTGGGTGAGCAGTTCTTC
TRBV5-5,TRBJ2-7,-,TRBD1,CASSTWTGIDEQYF,TGTGCCAGCAGTACCTGGACAGGGATCGACGAGCAGTACTTC
TRBV7-9,TRBJ2-7,-,TRBD1,CASSYLDRGTYEQYF,TGTGCCAGCAGCTACCTTGACAGGGGAACTTACGAGCAGTACTTC
TRBV6-5,TRBJ2-1,-,-,CASSYPDMNEQFF,TGTGCCAGCAGTTACCCGGACATGAATGAGCAGTTCTTC
TRBV19,TRBJ1-6,-,-,CASTPDGYNSPLHF,TGTGCCAGTACGCCGGACGGTTATAATTCACCCCTCCACTTT
TRBV4-1,TRBJ1-1,-,TRBD1,CASSQSDRLGAFF,TGCGCCAGCAGCCAATCGGACAGGCTTGGAGCTTTCTTT
TRBV11-3,TRBJ1-4,once,-,CASSSGWDDRGEKLFF,TGTGCCAGCAGCTCGGGATGGGACGATCGAGGTGAAAAACTGTTTTTT
TRBV4-1,TRBJ2-7,-,-,CASSPNGGGLPRDSYEQYF,TGCGCCAGCAGCCCCAATGGGGGGGGGCTTCCCCGCGACTCCTACGAGCAGTACTTC
TRBV10-3,TRBJ2-3,-,TRBD2,CAISDFPTSGVDTQYF,TGTGCCATCAGTGATTTCCCGACTAGCGGGGTAGATACGCAGTATTTT
TRBV6-5,TRBJ2-7,-,TRBD1,CASSLTGGLNEQYF,TGTGCCAGCAGCTTAACAGGGGGCCTAAACGAGCAGTACTTC
TRBV7-9,TRBJ1-6,few,-,CASSRTSPLHF,TGTGCCAGCAGCCGGACGTCACCCCTCCACTTT
TRBV7-9,TRBJ2-7,-,TRBD1,CASSPGQGANEQYF,TGTGCCAGCAGCCCGGGACAGGGGGCCAACGAGCAGTACTTC